The 21 T cell receptor beta chains presented below share a single source sample, sequenced in a study of blood T cell repertoires in COVID-19. Some clones are missing from TCRdb's copy, which holds only in-frame ones; the method was immunoSEQ multiplex PCR. The sample includes about 310,000 clones, just under 90% of them seen just once. Specimen: PBMCs or T cells enriched from blood (not recorded which). These receptors were collected from a woman in her twenties or thirties who had recovered from COVID-19.

The chain is built from TRBV18 and TRBJ1-4; D gene unclear. CDR3 length: 16 residues. Germline V gene data show CDR1 as KGHSH and CDR2 as LQKENI. The V gene lost 3 bases and the J gene lost 2 bases, with 13 bases spanning the gap. DNA for the CDR3: TGTGCCAGCTCACCGCTGAGGGCAGCTACTAATGAAAAACTGTTTTTT. This translates into CASSPLRAATNEKLFF. Complete variable domain (other parts from reference TRBV18 and TRBJ1-4): NAGVMQNPRHLVRRRGQEARLRCSPMKGHSHVYWYRQLPEEGLKFMVYLQKENIIDESGMPKERFSAEFPKEGPSILRIQQVVRGDSAAYFCASSPLRAATNEKLFFGSGTQLSVL.

This clone was observed a handful of times. The V call is TRBV7-6, the J call TRBJ2-7; TRBD1 might be the D (6 bases). Germline V gene lookup returns CDR1 SGHVS and CDR2 FNYEAQ. There are 13 residues in the CDR3. V was clipped by 5 bases and J by 6 bases, with 14 bases between them. Written as DNA, the CDR3 is TGTGCCAGCAGCCGGGAAACAGGGTCCGAGCAGTACTTC. Translation: CASSRETGSEQYF.

V and J are TRBV27 and TRBJ2-5; D possibly corresponds to TRBD2 (6 bases). V was pared by 3 bases and J by 1 base, with 12 bases between. Germline CDR1 MNHEY, CDR2 SMNVEV (reference sequence). The CDR3 is 15 amino acids. CDR3 region: CASSFAGMSQETQYF. The CDR3 nucleotides read TGTGCCAGCAGTTTTGCGGGGATGAGCCAAGAGACCCAGTACTTC.

The rearrangement joins TRBV12-5 to TRBJ1-1; maybe TRBD1 (6 bases). The germline V and J ends were trimmed by 1 base and 8 bases, with 14 bases remaining between them. CDR3 size: 14 residues. From germline, CDR1 is LGHNT and CDR2 FRNRAP. CDR3 coding DNA: TGTGCTAGTGGTTTGGCCTACAGGGCCCGGGAAGCTTTCTTT. Translated, it gives CASGLAYRAREAFF.

The rearrangement links TRBV5-1 to TRBJ1-2; 8 bases map to TRBD1. Trimming took 3 bases from V and 8 from J; bases not matched to a gene: 6. This CDR3 comprises 13 residues. Germline assignment: CDR1 SGHRS and CDR2 YFSETQ. CDR3 loop: CASSSPDRAGYTF. The DNA for the CDR3 is TGCGCCAGCAGCTCGCCGGACAGGGCAGGCTACACCTTC.

CDR3 region: CASSLDSSNTEAFF. CDR3 nucleotides: TGTGCCAGCAGCTTAGACAGTAGTAACACTGAAGCTTTCTTT. The rearrangement links TRBV7-2 to TRBJ1-1, with unresolved D. Per germline, CDR1 SGHTA and CDR2 FQGNSA. The CDR3 extends over 14 amino acids. Trimming pared 1 base from V and 2 bases from J, leaving 8 bases between.

V is TRBV12-3 or TRBV12-4 and J is TRBJ2-7; D call uncertain. V lost 6 bases to trimming and J lost 6 bases, with 9 bases between them. The CDR3 length is 11 residues. The CDR3: CASRQEREQYF. The CDR3 bases are TGTGCCAGCAGACAAGAGCGCGAGCAGTACTTC.

This clone turned up a few times. The chain employs TRBV4-1 and TRBJ2-7, with TRBD2 identical over 9 bases. The CDR3 consists of 15 residues. The J segment lost 3 bases and the V segment lost 2 bases, leaving 5 bases of the junction unmatched. In germline, CDR1 is MGHRA, CDR2 YSYEKL. The CDR3 protein is CASSQPPSGIYEQYF. The CDR3, as DNA: TGCGCCAGCAGCCAACCCCCTAGCGGGATCTACGAGCAGTACTTC.

The rearrangement joins TRBV10-1 to TRBJ2-7; D remains ambiguous. There are 17 residues in the CDR3. Germline loops: CDR1 WNHNN, CDR2 SYGVQD (reference sequence). Deletions cut 3 bases from V and 0 bases from J, with 18 bases between. The CDR3 nucleotides read TGCGCCAGCAGTGACCCATCATTCCGATCCAGCTCCTACGAGCAGTACTTC. Amino acids: CASSDPSFRSSSYEQYF.

This chain connects TRBV28 to TRBJ2-7, with 7 nucleotides matching TRBD2. Germline loops: CDR1 MDHEN, CDR2 SYDVKM. V shed 1 base, J shed 6 bases, and the junction held 9 bases outside the gene matches. This CDR3 has 15 amino acids. The CDR3 is CASSLSRSWEGEQYF. The DNA of the CDR3 is TGTGCCAGCAGTTTATCCAGGTCTTGGGAGGGCGAGCAGTACTTC. The whole variable domain, filled in from reference TRBV28 and TRBJ2-7, reads DVKVTQSSRYLVKRTGEKVFLECVQDMDHENMFWYRQDPGLGLRLIYFSYDVKMKEKGDIPEGYSVSREKKERFSLILESASTNQTSMYLCASSLSRSWEGEQYFGPGTRLTVT.

The chain uses TRBV27 and TRBJ2-5; 9 bases match TRBD2. The germline CDR1 and CDR2 sequences are MNHEY and SMNVEV (reference sequence). The CDR3 loop spans 18 amino acids. V lost 0 bases, J lost 2 bases, and 10 bases stayed unmatched. The CDR3: CASSLSVPRLAVQETQYF. The CDR3 nucleotides are TGTGCCAGCAGTTTATCGGTCCCCCGACTAGCGGTACAAGAGACCCAGTACTTC.

For the CDR3, the DNA is TGTGCCAGCTCACCGCGGGGACTAGCGGGAGACAATGAGCAGTTCTTC. Protein product: CASSPRGLAGDNEQFF. The V gene is TRBV18, the J gene TRBJ2-1; 14 bases fit TRBD2. From germline, CDR1 is KGHSH and CDR2 LQKENI. The CDR3 runs 16 residues. With 3 bases clipped from V and 5 bases from J, the junction kept 3 bases outside the gene matches.

This clone was seen once. This chain's CDR3 is CASSWASSLNYNEQFF. In DNA form, the CDR3 reads TGTGCCAGCAGTTGGGCCTCCTCCTTAAACTACAATGAGCAGTTCTTC. The rearrangement links TRBV28 to TRBJ2-1, with unresolved D. The germline V and J ends were trimmed by 4 bases and 3 bases, with 16 bases remaining between them. Germline CDR1 and CDR2: MDHEN and SYDVKM. The CDR3 runs to 16 residues. Together with reference TRBV28 and TRBJ2-1, the CDR3 gives the full variable domain: DVKVTQSSRYLVKRTGEKVFLECVQDMDHENMFWYRQDPGLGLRLIYFSYDVKMKEKGDIPEGYSVSREKKERFSLILESASTNQTSMYLCASSWASSLNYNEQFFGPGTRLTVL.

This chain links TRBV19 with TRBJ1-2; a weak D match, TRBD1 (5 bases). The CDR3 consists of 12 residues. Trimming cost V 6 bases and J 8 bases, with 13 bases left between them. Per germline, CDR1 LNHDA and CDR2 SQIVND (reference sequence). CDR3 sequence reads: CASRDTGLGYTF. For the CDR3, the DNA is TGTGCCAGTAGGGACACGGGTCTCGGCTACACCTTC.

The V gene is TRBV11-2, the J gene TRBJ1-2; D gene uncertain. Trimming removed 4 bases from V and 8 bases from J, with 14 bases in between. This CDR3 spans 13 amino acids. Germline V gives CDR1 SGHAT, CDR2 FQNNGV. Written as DNA, the CDR3 is TGTGCCAGCAGCTCCCTCTCGGCCGGGGGCTACACCTTC. The encoded protein is CASSSLSAGGYTF. Filled out from reference TRBV11-2 and TRBJ1-2, the complete variable domain reads EAGVAQSPRYKIIEKRQSVAFWCNPISGHATLYWYQQILGQGPKLLIQFQNNGVVDDSQLPKDRFSAERLKGVDSTLKIQPAKLEDSAVYLCASSSLSAGGYTFGSGTRLTVV.

The chain joins TRBV19 to TRBJ2-1; D possibly corresponds to TRBD1 (6 bases). The CDR3 has 14 residues. V lost 2 bases, J lost 6 bases, and 11 bases lay in between. Germline loops: CDR1 LNHDA, CDR2 SQIVND (reference sequence). The CDR3 reads CASSIRWGPNEQFF. CDR3 coding DNA: TGTGCCAGTAGTATAAGGTGGGGGCCCAATGAGCAGTTCTTC.

The gene calls are TRBV6-6 and TRBJ1-1; D gene uncertain. Trimming cost V 2 bases and J 8 bases, with 6 bases left between them. This CDR3 spans 11 amino acids. Germline V CDR1 and CDR2: MNHNY, SVGAGI (reference sequence). The CDR3 here is CASSYEEEAFF. The CDR3 DNA follows: TGTGCCAGCAGTTACGAAGAGGAAGCTTTCTTT.

This clone was counted only a few times. The V call is TRBV30, the J call TRBJ2-7, with D possibly being TRBD2 (6 bases). With 4 bases removed from V and 4 bases from J, the gap between germline ends came to 14 bases. This CDR3 region has 13 residues. Germline CDR1 GTSNPN, CDR2 SVGIG (reference sequence). CDR3 DNA sequence: TGTGCCTGGAACGGAGGGGTTTCGTACGAGCAGTACTTC. Protein: CAWNGGVSYEQYF.

This clone occurred a few times. The chain is built from TRBV7-8 and TRBJ1-6; D remains ambiguous. This CDR3 has 15 amino acids. The V gene's germline CDR1 is SGHVS and CDR2 FQNEAQ. V gave up 5 bases and J gave up 8 bases, with 16 bases separating them. The CDR3 DNA sequence: TGTGCCAGCAGCGTACTTACGGGTCGGGATTCACCCCTCCACTTT. Translation: CASSVLTGRDSPLHF.

V is TRBV6-1 and J is TRBJ2-7; TRBD2 matches 7 bases. This CDR3 has 14 residues. Germline V gives CDR1 MNHNS, CDR2 SASEGT. V gave up 1 base and J gave up 6 bases; unmatched junction bases: 6. CDR3 in amino acids: CASSEGGRAGEQYF. CDR3 bases: TGTGCCAGCAGTGAAGGCGGGAGAGCGGGCGAGCAGTACTTC.

This chain links TRBV18 with TRBJ2-1, with TRBD2 matching over 8 bases. The CDR3 consists of 16 residues. The ends lost 3 bases at V and 6 bases at J; junction bases unmatched: 10. Germline CDR1 and CDR2: KGHSH and LQKENI. CDR3 DNA: TGTGCCAGCTCACCCGGACTGTGGACTAGCCTCAATGAGCAGTTCTTC. Encoded protein: CASSPGLWTSLNEQFF.